The source of this TCR beta chain is a study of cytomegalovirus exposure and HLA in healthy donors. Study at large: HLA-typed donors were the source of approximately 80 million unique TCRs, which an early data release held.

Notes on the study in general: Highly shared variants forming one cluster were likely a sequencing artifact. Later analysis associated a missense DCLRE1C variant with TCR beta V- and J-gene trimming.

In the PCR, 60 Vbeta and 13 Jbeta primers were used. The table came from immunoSEQ multiplex PCR; TCRdb's copy has only in-frame clones and leaves some out. The sample lists more than 150,000 clones; around 75% were seen once. The CDR3 length is 15 residues. V shed 1 base and J 6 bases; nucleotides not matched to a gene: 7. Germline V CDR1 and CDR2: MGHRA, YSYEKL. Turning to this clone: Its antigen is unknown.

The chain has TRBV4-1 and TRBJ1-2; 8 bases match TRBD1. The source material was PBMCs. The source is a woman aged 25 to 39 in good health and CMV-seropositive. CDR3 coding DNA: TGCGCCAGCAGCCAAGTCCAGGGGGCGCGTCATGGCTACACCTTC. Protein sequence: CASSQVQGARHGYTF.